A selection of T cell receptor beta chains follows, all from one sample in a study of spatial heterogeneity in lung cancer. TCRdb ran MiXCR on the 5' RACE reads and lists one entry per CDR3 protein. The table records 95,000 to 130,000 distinct CDR3 sequences, more than 9% of them present only once. Specimen: PBMCs, collected at follow-up. The source is a male donor with early-stage non-small cell lung cancer. The CDR3 runs from the conserved cysteine through the conserved F or W. A clone size is listed for some rows: how often the clone was seen (once, few, many), or a class if it is expanded.

v_call clone_size cdr3_aa
TRBV11-2 many CASSLSGDTDTQYF
TRBV2 - CASSEALRARGGKLFF
TRBV29-1 - CSVAPDTGYFTYNEQFF
TRBV6-6 many CASSLNPRAEAFF
TRBV11-3 few CASSFLASGNTIYF
TRBV20-1 few CSALTNTEAFF
TRBV10-3 - CAITSGTSSYEQYF
TRBV11-2 - CASSSTGSDQPQHF
TRBV4-2 few CASSQAGGLGTVKQYF
TRBV6-5 many CASSLGLFTEAFF
TRBV12-3/TRBV12-4 - CASSNNRRRIQETQYF
TRBV10-3 - CAISPGVTDTQYF
TRBV10-3 - CAISEDSQNQPQHF